The rows below give T cell receptor beta chains drawn from one sample of a study of graft-versus-host responses after intestinal transplantation. Which antigens these TCRs recognize remains unknown. Using immunoSEQ multiplex PCR, the repertoire was profiled, and TCRdb retains in-frame clones only, with some absent. The data contain approximately 85,000 clones, over 85% of them seen just once; the ten biggest clones take up around 1.1%. The material was unstimulated CD8+ T cells sorted from spleen or lymph node cells, obtained before transplant. The source is a human donor who was the organ donor for an intestinal transplant. The CDR3 runs from the conserved cysteine through the conserved F or W. A D gene is named only where the DNA matches it firmly. A clone size is listed for some rows: how often the clone was seen (once, few, many), or a class if it is expanded.

16	TRBD2	TRBJ2-3	NA	TRBV27	TGTGCCAGCGGTTTGGGGACTAGCGGGAGGTTGGATACGCAGTATTTT	CASGLGTSGRLDTQYF
14	TRBD2	TRBJ2-3	NA	TRBV11-3	TGTGCCAGCAGCTCGGGACTAGAGGGGGATACGCAGTATTTT	CASSSGLEGDTQYF
15	NA	TRBJ1-5	once	TRBV19	TGTGCCAGTAACGCGGGGGAGGGGGTCCATCAGCCCCAGCATTTT	CASNAGEGVHQPQHF
14	NA	TRBJ2-1	NA	TRBV25-1	TGTGCCAGCAGTGATCAGGGCTCCTACAATGAGCAGTTCTTC	CASSDQGSYNEQFF
17	NA	TRBJ1-2	once	TRBV4-1	TGCGCCAGCAGCCAGGGGGGGGCCCTGGGACGTCCGAACGGCTACACCTTC	CASSQGGALGRPNGYTF
12	NA	TRBJ2-7	NA	TRBV18	TGTGCCAGCTCATTCTACTCCTACGAGCAGTACTTC	CASSFYSYEQYF
15	TRBD2	TRBJ2-5	NA	TRBV7-9	TGTGCCAGCAGCCCGGGACTAGCGGGGCAAGAGACCCAGTACTTC	CASSPGLAGQETQYF
15	TRBD1	TRBJ2-7	NA	TRBV7-6	TGTGCCAGCAGCCTCTTAGGGGGCCCCGCCTACGAGCAGTACTTC	CASSLLGGPAYEQYF
16	NA	TRBJ1-1	NA	TRBV4-2	TGTGCCAGCAGCCACTCGAGGGGACGGGGGGAGGCTGAAGCTTTCTTT	CASSHSRGRGEAEAFF
14	NA	TRBJ1-5	NA	TRBV7-6	TGTGCCAGCAGCTTCGGGCAGGGTGGTCAGCCCCAGCATTTT	CASSFGQGGQPQHF
14	TRBD1	TRBJ1-2	NA	TRBV7-7	TGTGCTAGCAGCTTGGACAGGGCGGACTATGGCTACACCTTC	CASSLDRADYGYTF
15	NA	TRBJ1-4	NA	TRBV27	TGTGCCAGCAGTCCCCACATGGGGCTTAATGAAAAACTGTTTTTT	CASSPHMGLNEKLFF
13	NA	TRBJ2-3	NA	TRBV27	TGTGCCAGCAGTCTAACTAGCACAGATACGCAGTATTTT	CASSLTSTDTQYF
14	NA	TRBJ1-4	NA	TRBV19	TGTGCCAGTAGAGAGGACAGAAGAAATGAAAAACTGTTTTTT	CASREDRRNEKLFF
15	NA	TRBJ2-2	once	TRBV6-1	TGTGCCAGCAGTGAAGACCACCGAGAAACCGGGGAGCTGTTTTTT	CASSEDHRETGELFF
13	TRBD1	TRBJ1-5	NA	TRBV27	TGTGCCAGCAAGGGACAGGGAAATCAGCCCCAGCATTTT	CASKGQGNQPQHF
15	NA	TRBJ2-1	NA	TRBV19	TGTGCCAGTAGTAGGGCTATTAGCTCCTACAATGAGCAGTTCTTC	CASSRAISSYNEQFF
16	NA	TRBJ2-7	NA	TRBV7-4	TGTGCCAGCAGACCCACGCCTGTCCATCCGGAGGACGAGCAGTACTTC	CASRPTPVHPEDEQYF
13	TRBD1	TRBJ2-5	NA	TRBV19	TGTGCCAGTAGTGCTACAGGGGAAGAGACCCAGTACTTC	CASSATGEETQYF
13	NA	TRBJ1-6	NA	TRBV18	TGTGCCAGCTCACCATGGCGGGATAGGTCTCTCCACTTT	CASSPWRDRSLHF
14	TRBD2	TRBJ2-7	NA	TRBV30	TGTGCCTGGAGTGTAACGGGGGGGGGTTCCGAGCAGTACTTC	CAWSVTGGGSEQYF
13	TRBD1	TRBJ2-7	once	TRBV6-5	TGTGCCAGCGCAGGGGGAAGCTCCTACGAGCAGTACTTC	CASAGGSSYEQYF
13	NA	TRBJ1-6	once	TRBV13	TGTGCCAGCAGCCCCACCCGTCCTGACACCCTCCACTTT	CASSPTRPDTLHF
15	TRBD2	TRBJ2-5	NA	TRBV6-5	TGTGCCAGCACCCCCAGTCTAGCGGACCAAGAGACCCAGTACTTC	CASTPSLADQETQYF
14	NA	TRBJ2-2	NA	TRBV23-1	TGCGCCAGCAGTTGGGGGGTTTGGTCCGGGGAGCTGTTTTTT	CASSWGVWSGELFF
12	NA	TRBJ1-1	NA	TRBV19	TGTGCCAGTAGTACCGACTCAGGGGAAACTTTCTTT	CASSTDSGETFF
13	TRBD2	TRBJ2-7	NA	TRBV10-3	TGTGCCATCAGTGAACTAGCGGGAGGCGAGCAGTACTTC	CAISELAGGEQYF